A selection of T cell receptor beta chains follows, all from one sample in a study of memory CD4+ T cells and cytomegalovirus serostatus. TCRdb keeps only in-frame clones here, not all; method: immunoSEQ multiplex PCR. The table lists under 100,000 clones, approximately 84% of them singletons, with around 0.73% in the top ten. The sequencing sample was made of memory CD4+ T cells from blood. These receptors all stem from an adult in good health and CMV-seronegative. Both conserved end residues are part of each CDR3. A D gene is named only where the DNA matches it firmly. Size is stated for part of the rows, as once, few or many counts, or as a class when the clone is expanded.

V gene,CDR3 length,J gene,D gene,clone size,CDR3 DNA,CDR3 protein
TRBV10-3,16,TRBJ2-2,-,-,TGTGCCATCAGTGAGTCGCGGCTTACTAACACCGGGGAGCTGTTTTTT,CAISESRLTNTGELFF
TRBV7-2,15,TRBJ2-6,-,-,TGTGCCAGCAGCTCCGTGATCTCTGGGGCCAACGTCCTGACTTTC,CASSSVISGANVLTF
TRBV30,12,TRBJ1-1,TRBD1,-,TGTGCCTGGGACAGGGCTATGGGTGAAGCTTTCTTT,CAWDRAMGEAFF
TRBV6-1,13,TRBJ1-2,-,-,TGTGCCAGCAGATTGGACGGGAACTATGGCTACACCTTC,CASRLDGNYGYTF
TRBV7-2,17,TRBJ2-1,TRBD2,-,TGTGCCAGCAGCTTAGAGCTGGGTCTAGCGGGGAGAAATGAGCAGTTCTTC,CASSLELGLAGRNEQFF
TRBV19,11,TRBJ2-7,-,-,TGTGCCAGTAGGTCAGACTACGAGCAGTACTTC,CASRSDYEQYF
TRBV18,15,TRBJ2-7,TRBD1,-,TGTGCCAGCTCACCACCGGGACAGGGAGCCTCCGAGCAGTACTTC,CASSPPGQGASEQYF
TRBV4-3,17,TRBJ2-3,TRBD2,-,TGCGCCAGCAGCCAAGAGGGACTAGCGGGGGGCACAGATACGCAGTATTTT,CASSQEGLAGGTDTQYF
TRBV2,16,TRBJ2-1,TRBD2,few,TGTGCCAGCAGTGAAGCGGCACTAGCGGGGTTTCAGGAGCAGTTCTTC,CASSEAALAGFQEQFF
TRBV29-1,15,TRBJ1-2,TRBD1,once,TGCAGCGTTGAAGGGGAGGGGGCCCCTAACTATGGCTACACCTTC,CSVEGEGAPNYGYTF
TRBV7-7,15,TRBJ1-4,-,-,TGTGCTAGCAGCCCCGCCCAGGGGAGAAATGAAAAACTGTTTTTT,CASSPAQGRNEKLFF
TRBV9,16,TRBJ1-3,TRBD1,-,TGTGCCAGCAGCCACTGGGGAGGGGGCAGAGGAAACACCATATATTTT,CASSHWGGGRGNTIYF
TRBV4-3,19,TRBJ2-1,TRBD2,-,TGCGCCAGCAGCCAAGAAGCCCTAGCGGGGGGCCGCTCCTACAATGAGCAGTTCTTC,CASSQEALAGGRSYNEQFF
TRBV18,12,TRBJ2-1,-,-,TGTGCCAGCTCACGCAGGGACGATGAGCAGTTCTTC,CASSRRDDEQFF
TRBV25-1,14,TRBJ1-1,-,-,TGTGCCAGCAGTGATTGGCAGCTTAACACTGAAGCTTTCTTT,CASSDWQLNTEAFF
TRBV30,20,TRBJ2-6,-,few,TGTGCCTGGACCAGACGCTGGGGCGTTGATTTCAGCTCTGGGGCCAACGTCCTGACTTTC,CAWTRRWGVDFSSGANVLTF
TRBV7-9,13,TRBJ1-5,-,few,TGTGCCAGCAGCTTTGGGCAAAATCAGCCCCAGCATTTT,CASSFGQNQPQHF
TRBV19,13,TRBJ2-7,-,-,TGTGCCAGTAGTCCGGGAAGTCAATACGAGCAGTACTTC,CASSPGSQYEQYF
TRBV4-2,15,TRBJ2-5,TRBD2,-,TGTGCCAGCAGCCGAACTAGCGGGGGGATCGAGACCCAGTACTTC,CASSRTSGGIETQYF
TRBV6-1,15,TRBJ2-5,-,-,TGTGCCAGCAGTCTGTTTTGGGGCGATCAAGAGACCCAGTACTTC,CASSLFWGDQETQYF
TRBV6-1,14,TRBJ1-4,TRBD1,-,TGTGCCAGCACCGGCCAGGGGGCAGGGGAAAAACTGTTTTTT,CASTGQGAGEKLFF
TRBV11-2,14,TRBJ2-3,-,-,TGTGCCAGCAGCTTCCGCAGGGGAGCAGATACGCAGTATTTT,CASSFRRGADTQYF
TRBV7-3,15,TRBJ2-1,TRBD2,-,TGTGCCAGCAGCTTAGTGGCGGGGGGGTACAATGAGCAGTTCTTC,CASSLVAGGYNEQFF
TRBV30,11,TRBJ2-7,TRBD2,-,TGTGCCTGGGGACCGACGGGGGGGCCGTACTTC,CAWGPTGGPYF
TRBV21-1,17,TRBJ2-7,-,-,TGTGCCAGCAGCAAGATTATCCGGCTTTTCCTCTCCTACGAGCAGTACTTC,CASSKIIRLFLSYEQYF
TRBV30,15,TRBJ1-4,-,-,TGTGCCTGGAGTGTAGGTGAAGGGGGAGGTGAAAAACTGTTTTTT,CAWSVGEGGGEKLFF
TRBV19,13,TRBJ1-3,-,-,TGTGCCAGTAGTACGTGGACTGGAAACACCATATATTTT,CASSTWTGNTIYF
TRBV11-1,15,TRBJ1-6,-,once,TGTGCCAGCAGACGAAACGTACGGAGTAATTCACCCCTCCACTTT,CASRRNVRSNSPLHF
TRBV2,16,TRBJ2-4,-,-,TGTGCCACCTTACCCCGACAGGCATTAGCCAAAAACATTCAGTACTTC,CATLPRQALAKNIQYF
TRBV19,14,TRBJ1-2,-,-,TGTGCCAGTAGTGAGACCCGGGACTCGGGTGGCTACACCTTC,CASSETRDSGGYTF
TRBV7-3,16,TRBJ2-3,TRBD2,-,TGTGCCAGCAGCTCGGGACTAGCGGGGGCAACAGATACGCAGTATTTT,CASSSGLAGATDTQYF
TRBV6-6,14,TRBJ2-3,TRBD2,-,TGTGCCAGCATGTGGCGGGGGGACGCAGATACGCAGTATTTT,CASMWRGDADTQYF
TRBV19,14,TRBJ2-2,-,once,TGTGCCAGTAGTATGAGTCACCGGTCCGGGGAGCTGTTTTTT,CASSMSHRSGELFF
TRBV7-9,14,TRBJ1-2,TRBD1,-,TGTGCCAGCAGCCGGGGACAGGGAATGAGTGGCTACACCTTC,CASSRGQGMSGYTF
TRBV28,13,TRBJ1-5,-,-,TGTGCATCCGGGCGGATTAATAATCAGCCCCAGCATTTT,CASGRINNQPQHF
TRBV2,12,TRBJ1-1,-,-,TGTGCCAGCAGGTTAGGGGGTACTGAAGCTTTCTTT,CASRLGGTEAFF
TRBV25-1,15,TRBJ1-3,-,-,TGTGCCAGCAGTGAAATGCTGGGGCCTGGAAACACCATATATTTT,CASSEMLGPGNTIYF
TRBV5-1,13,TRBJ1-2,-,once,TGCGCCAGCAGCGGCGACACAGGGTATGGCTACACCTTC,CASSGDTGYGYTF
TRBV6-1,13,TRBJ1-2,TRBD1,-,TGTGCCAGCAGCGACAGGGTCTCCGCTGGCTACACCTTC,CASSDRVSAGYTF
TRBV10-3,11,TRBJ2-7,-,-,TGTGCCATCGGCCCAGGGTTTGAGCAGTACTTC,CAIGPGFEQYF
TRBV7-6,14,TRBJ2-5,-,-,TGTGCCAGCAGCCGCGGGGCGACGTGGGAGACCCAGTACTTC,CASSRGATWETQYF
TRBV7-9,15,TRBJ2-3,-,once,TGTGCCAGCAGCTCGCAGACAGCTCTCCCAAGTACGCAGTATTTT,CASSSQTALPSTQYF
TRBV7-8,12,TRBJ1-3,-,-,TGTGCCAGCAGCTTCGCTGGAAACACCATATATTTT,CASSFAGNTIYF
TRBV18,14,TRBJ1-2,-,-,TGTGCCAGCTCACCCCTCGACAATCTTTATGGCTACACCTTC,CASSPLDNLYGYTF
TRBV11-2,15,TRBJ1-6,-,-,TGTGCCAGCAGCTTAGATGCAGGGGAATACTCACCCCTCCACTTT,CASSLDAGEYSPLHF
TRBV21-1,17,TRBJ1-4,-,-,TGTGCCACGGATTTCTGGGACAGGGTAGGGTGTTGTGAAAAACTGTTTTTT,CATDFWDRVGCCEKLFF
TRBV6-1,13,TRBJ2-7,TRBD1,-,TGTGCCAGCAGATGGACAGGGTCCTACGAGCAGTACTTC,CASRWTGSYEQYF
TRBV5-1,15,TRBJ1-1,TRBD1,-,TGCGCCAGCAGACGGACAGGAGCCATGAACACTGAAGCTTTCTTT,CASRRTGAMNTEAFF
TRBV6-1,15,TRBJ1-1,-,-,TGTGCCAGCAGTGATAAGGGGGGCGAGAACACTGAAGCTTTCTTT,CASSDKGGENTEAFF
TRBV28,15,TRBJ1-2,-,-,TGTGCCAGCAGTTCACAGGGAATGGGCGTGTATGGCTACACCTTC,CASSSQGMGVYGYTF
TRBV15,15,TRBJ2-6,-,-,TGTGCCACCAGCTCTAGCCTACCCGGGGCCAACGTCCTGACTTTC,CATSSSLPGANVLTF
TRBV19,14,TRBJ1-1,TRBD1,-,TGTGCCAGTAGTGAGGCAGGGGGTCGGACTGAAGCTTTCTTT,CASSEAGGRTEAFF